The T cell receptor (beta chain) described here comes from a study of cytomegalovirus exposure and HLA in healthy donors. On this clone itself: Its antigen is still unknown.

Points from the study as a whole: As a later analysis revealed, the rate of TCR association differed by HLA locus, with DRB1 most and HLA-C fewest.

This CDR3 has 15 amino acids. Germline values: CDR1 MNHEY, CDR2 SMNVEV (reference sequence). The trim removed 1 base at V and 5 bases at J, leaving 5 bases unmatched. Use of 60 Vbeta and 13 Jbeta primers characterized the PCR. Libraries were prepared by immunoSEQ multiplex PCR; TCRdb keeps only in-frame clonotypes and omits some of them. This sample yields 150,000 to 200,000 clones, of which 75% to 85% are seen a single time; 4.9% belongs to the top ten. The chain links TRBV27 to TRBJ2-7, with TRBD1 matching 10 bases. The sequencing input was PBMCs. The TCR originated in a woman aged 18 to 35 in good health and CMV-seropositive. The CDR3 loop is CASSLLGQGKDEQYF. CDR3 sequence (DNA): TGTGCCAGCAGTTTATTGGGACAGGGGAAGGACGAGCAGTACTTC.